A single T cell receptor (beta chain) is shown here with its context. What this receptor recognizes is not known. Base qualities are not recorded, but no much larger clone differs from it by a single base. TCRbeta CDR3 regions were amplified from genomic DNA using the immunoSEQ Assay, a bias-controlled multiplex PCR. In the paper's pipeline: Within the assay, amplification of reference gene primers was used to estimate how many nucleated cells each sample contained. To quantify the absolute abundance of each unique TCRbeta CDR3 rearrangement, sequence reads were collapsed and filtered. For each sample, productive Simpson clonality was calculated as the square root of Simpson's diversity index over productive rearrangements. TCRdb provides this immuneACCESS table in a form limited to in-frame rearrangements. Some clones are lacking; in checked studies, under half of them reflect an unresolved V gene, and why the rest are absent is not known. That table gives V, J and clone size, and the DNA gave D and trimming. Recorded for this sample are just over 350,000 clones; about 88% of them occurred a single time. The ten largest clones take up under 8.5% of the sample.

This specimen comes from a study of blood T cell repertoires in COVID-19 (dated by TCRdb to 2020 to 2022). For the study in its entirety: Samples covering the acute and convalescent phases of COVID-19 were provided by collaborators in the United States, Italy and Spain. The prospective study material was composed of cDNA or gDNA derived from T cells, B-cell-depleted T cells, or PBMCs. Where available, HLA class I and class II types were taken from metadata supplied by the sample provider and were not determined by assay-based typing. The samples were drawn from two sources: the first 160 participants of the ongoing ImmuneRACE study, and 1,000 to 1,500 subjects contributed by 6 global collaborators. A freely available public database, intended as a resource for researchers studying the immune response to SARS-CoV-2, is where the repertoires were released. Nearly every sample came with metadata listing a de-identified subject ID, COVID-19 status, age in years and sex. Deeply sampled blood TCRbeta repertoires from subjects exposed to, actively infected with, or recovered from COVID-19 were included in the dataset.

The full study reports these points: How much clinical and demographic metadata was included differed by source and by participant, and the metadata was provided uncurated.

In Seattle, one collaborating source enrolled patients while the infection was active and tracked those patients longitudinally over the course of disease. Collaborating institutions collected whole blood in K2EDTA tubes following their own protocols. For TCRbeta analysis, collaborators shipped samples in one of three forms: frozen whole blood, isolated PBMCs, or DNA extracted from either of those sample types. Unmatched junction bases come to 10, with V trimmed by 2 bases and J by 5 bases. The CDR3, cysteine through phenylalanine, is 17 amino acids long. Only the CDR3 portion is preserved as DNA: 51 bases, with reading frame beginning at the first base. The germline V gene (reference sequence) sets CDR1 to LNHNV and CDR2 to YYDKDF.

This TCR was recovered from an older woman with COVID-19, enrolled during active disease. This chain joins TRBV15 to TRBJ1-2; 11 junctional bases match TRBD1. Sequenced input: peripheral blood. The DNA reads as follows: TGTGCCACCAGCAGACAAAGAGGACAGGGGGCGTTATATGGCTACACCTTC. Its amino acids are CATSRQRGQGALYGYTF.